Below, one T cell receptor (beta chain) is given with its context. This sample was taken from a study of blood T cell repertoires in COVID-19. The overall study: From T cells, B-cell-depleted T cells, or PBMCs came the material, which was cDNA or gDNA.

Data came from immunoSEQ multiplex PCR; TCRdb stores just in-frame clones and leaves some out. The data show 50,000 to 65,000 clones, approximately 90% seen once. From germline, CDR1 is MDHEN and CDR2 SYDVKM. Trimming cost V 4 bases and J 0 bases; bases outside gene matches: 8. This CDR3 has 17 amino acids. The TCR comes from a middle-aged man with active COVID-19. Sequencing was carried out using peripheral blood. The rearrangement uses TRBV28 and TRBJ2-3; 9 nucleotides match TRBD2. In DNA, the CDR3 is TGTGCCAGCAGTTCCCGGTCCGGGACTAGCAGCACAGATACGCAGTATTTT. Its translation is CASSSRSGTSSTDTQYF.